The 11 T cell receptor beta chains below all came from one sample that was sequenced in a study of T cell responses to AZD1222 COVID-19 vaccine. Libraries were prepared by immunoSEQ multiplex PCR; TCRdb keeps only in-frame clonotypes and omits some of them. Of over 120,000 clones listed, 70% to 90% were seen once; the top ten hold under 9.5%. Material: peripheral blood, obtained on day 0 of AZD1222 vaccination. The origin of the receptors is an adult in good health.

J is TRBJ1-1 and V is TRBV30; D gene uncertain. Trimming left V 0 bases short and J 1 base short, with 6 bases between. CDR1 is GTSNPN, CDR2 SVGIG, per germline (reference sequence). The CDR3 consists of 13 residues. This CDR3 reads CAWSVGRNTEAFF. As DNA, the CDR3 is TGTGCCTGGAGTGTTGGCAGGAACACTGAAGCTTTCTTT.

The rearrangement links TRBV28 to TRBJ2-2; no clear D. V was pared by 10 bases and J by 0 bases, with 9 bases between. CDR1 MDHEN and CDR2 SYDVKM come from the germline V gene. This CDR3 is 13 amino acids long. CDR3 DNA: TGTGCCATCAAAGGACCGAACACCGGGGAGCTGTTTTTT. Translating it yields CAIKGPNTGELFF.

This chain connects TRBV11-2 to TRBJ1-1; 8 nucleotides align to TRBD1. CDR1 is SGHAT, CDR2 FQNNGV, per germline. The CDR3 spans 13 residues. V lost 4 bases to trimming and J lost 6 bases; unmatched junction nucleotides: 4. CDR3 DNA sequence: TGTGCCAGCAGCTCCCCAGGGGGCCCTGAAGCTTTCTTT. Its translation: CASSSPGGPEAFF.

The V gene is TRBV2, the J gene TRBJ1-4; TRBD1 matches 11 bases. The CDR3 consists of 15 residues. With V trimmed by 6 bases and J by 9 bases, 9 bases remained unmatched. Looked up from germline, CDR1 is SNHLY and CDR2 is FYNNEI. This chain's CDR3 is CASSPWGDRGKKLFF. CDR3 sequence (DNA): TGTGCCAGCAGCCCCTGGGGGGACAGGGGGAAAAAACTGTTTTTT.

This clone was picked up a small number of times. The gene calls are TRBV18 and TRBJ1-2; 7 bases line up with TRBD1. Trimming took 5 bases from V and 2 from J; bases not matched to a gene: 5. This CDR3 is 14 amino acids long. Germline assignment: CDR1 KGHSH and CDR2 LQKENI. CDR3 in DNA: TGTGCCAGCTCATCCGGACAGGAGAACTATGGCTACACCTTC. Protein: CASSSGQENYGYTF.

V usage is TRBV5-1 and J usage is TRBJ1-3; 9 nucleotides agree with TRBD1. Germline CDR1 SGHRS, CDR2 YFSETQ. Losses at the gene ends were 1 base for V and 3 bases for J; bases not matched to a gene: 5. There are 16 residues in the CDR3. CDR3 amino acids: CASSLIGQGYGNTIYF. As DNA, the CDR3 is TGCGCCAGCAGCTTGATCGGACAGGGGTATGGAAACACCATATATTTT.

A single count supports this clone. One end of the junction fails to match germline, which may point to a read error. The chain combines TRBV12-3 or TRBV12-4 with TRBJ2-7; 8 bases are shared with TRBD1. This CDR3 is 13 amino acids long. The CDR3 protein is CASSFSGQGTLGF. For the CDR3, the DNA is TGTGCCAGCAGTTTTTCTGGACAGGGCACCTTAGGCTTC.

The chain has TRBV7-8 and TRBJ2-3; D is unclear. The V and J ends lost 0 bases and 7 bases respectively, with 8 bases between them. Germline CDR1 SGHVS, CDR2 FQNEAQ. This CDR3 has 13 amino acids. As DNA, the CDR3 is TGTGCCAGCAGCTTAGCCCTTCGGTATACGCAGTATTTT. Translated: CASSLALRYTQYF.

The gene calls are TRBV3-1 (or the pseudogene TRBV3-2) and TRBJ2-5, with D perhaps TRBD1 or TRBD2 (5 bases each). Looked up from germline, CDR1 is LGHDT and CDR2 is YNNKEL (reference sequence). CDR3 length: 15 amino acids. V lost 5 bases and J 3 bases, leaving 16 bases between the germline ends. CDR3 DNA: TGTGCCAGCAGCGATACCCGGGACCCTAAAGAGACCCAGTACTTC. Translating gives CASSDTRDPKETQYF.

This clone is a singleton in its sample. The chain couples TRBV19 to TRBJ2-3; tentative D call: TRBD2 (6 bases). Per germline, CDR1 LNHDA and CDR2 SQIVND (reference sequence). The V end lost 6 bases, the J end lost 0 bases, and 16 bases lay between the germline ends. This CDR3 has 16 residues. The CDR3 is CASSAGTQASTDTQYF. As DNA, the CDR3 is TGTGCCAGTAGCGCCGGGACTCAAGCTAGCACAGATACGCAGTATTTT. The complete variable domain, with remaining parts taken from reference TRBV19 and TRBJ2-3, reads DGGITQSPKYLFRKEGQNVTLSCEQNLNHDAMYWYRQDPGQGLRLIYYSQIVNDFQKGDIAEGYSVSREKKESFPLTVTSAQKNPTAFYLCASSAGTQASTDTQYFGPGTRLTVL.

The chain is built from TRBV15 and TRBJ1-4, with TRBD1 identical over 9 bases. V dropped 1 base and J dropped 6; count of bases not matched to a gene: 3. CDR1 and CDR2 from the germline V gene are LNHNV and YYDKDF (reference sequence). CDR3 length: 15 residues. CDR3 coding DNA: TGTGCCACCAGCAGAGGGACAGGGGTAGATGAAAAACTGTTTTTT. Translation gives CATSRGTGVDEKLFF. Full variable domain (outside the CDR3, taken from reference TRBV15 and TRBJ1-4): DAMVIQNPRYQVTQFGKPVTLSCSQTLNHNVMYWYQQKSSQAPKLLFHYYDKDFNNEADTPDNFQSRRPNTSFCFLDIRSPGLGDTAMYLCATSRGTGVDEKLFFGSGTQLSVL.